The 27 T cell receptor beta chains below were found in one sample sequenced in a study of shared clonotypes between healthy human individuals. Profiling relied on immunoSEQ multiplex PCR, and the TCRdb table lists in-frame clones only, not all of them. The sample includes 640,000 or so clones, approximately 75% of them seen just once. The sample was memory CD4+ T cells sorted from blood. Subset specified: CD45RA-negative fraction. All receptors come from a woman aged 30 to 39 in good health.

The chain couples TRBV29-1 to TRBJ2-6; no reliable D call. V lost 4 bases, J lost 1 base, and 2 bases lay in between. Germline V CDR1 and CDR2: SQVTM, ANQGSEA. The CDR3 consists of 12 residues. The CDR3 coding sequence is TGCAGCGTTGCTTCTGGGGCCAACGTCCTGACTTTC. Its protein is CSVASGANVLTF.

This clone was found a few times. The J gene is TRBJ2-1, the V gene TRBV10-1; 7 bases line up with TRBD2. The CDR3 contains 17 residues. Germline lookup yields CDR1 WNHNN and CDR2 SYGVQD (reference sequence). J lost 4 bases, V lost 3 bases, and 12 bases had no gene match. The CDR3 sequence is CASSEVVLRREYNEQFF. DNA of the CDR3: TGCGCCAGCAGTGAAGTGGTTCTGCGGCGGGAGTACAATGAGCAGTTCTTC.

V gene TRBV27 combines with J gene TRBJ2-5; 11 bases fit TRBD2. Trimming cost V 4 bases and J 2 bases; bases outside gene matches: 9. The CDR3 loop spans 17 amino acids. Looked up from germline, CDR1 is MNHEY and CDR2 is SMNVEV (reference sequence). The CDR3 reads CASSSMGGLAVQETQYF. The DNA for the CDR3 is TGTGCCAGCAGTTCAATGGGGGGACTAGCGGTGCAAGAGACCCAGTACTTC.

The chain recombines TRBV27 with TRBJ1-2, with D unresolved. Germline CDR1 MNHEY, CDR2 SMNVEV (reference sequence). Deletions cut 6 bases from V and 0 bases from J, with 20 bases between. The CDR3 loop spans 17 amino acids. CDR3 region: CASRPSLFKGTNYGYTF. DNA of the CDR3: TGTGCCAGCAGACCCTCCCTTTTCAAAGGGACTAACTATGGCTACACCTTC.

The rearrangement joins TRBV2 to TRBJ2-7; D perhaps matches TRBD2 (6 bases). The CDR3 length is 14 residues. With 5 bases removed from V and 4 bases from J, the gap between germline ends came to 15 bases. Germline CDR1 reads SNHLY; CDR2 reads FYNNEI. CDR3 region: CASSLGTDPYEQYF. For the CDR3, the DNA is TGTGCCAGCAGTCTTGGGACTGACCCTTACGAGCAGTACTTC. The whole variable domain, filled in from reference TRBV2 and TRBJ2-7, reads EPEVTQTPSHQVTQMGQEVILRCVPISNHLYFYWYRQILGQKVEFLVSFYNNEISEKSEIFDDQFSVERPDGSNFTLKIRSTKLEDSAMYFCASSLGTDPYEQYFGPGTRLTVT.

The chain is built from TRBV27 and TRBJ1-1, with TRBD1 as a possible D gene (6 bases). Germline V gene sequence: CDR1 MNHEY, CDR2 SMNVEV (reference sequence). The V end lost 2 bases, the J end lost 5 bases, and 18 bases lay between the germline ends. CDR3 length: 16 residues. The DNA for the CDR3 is TGTGCCAGCAGTTTAGGAGCGATAGCAGGGGTGACTGAAGCTTTCTTT. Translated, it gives CASSLGAIAGVTEAFF.

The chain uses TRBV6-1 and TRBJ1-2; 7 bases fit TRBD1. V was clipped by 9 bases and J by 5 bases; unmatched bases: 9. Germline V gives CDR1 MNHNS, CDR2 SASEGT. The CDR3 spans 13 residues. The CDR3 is CASSPQGLYGYTF. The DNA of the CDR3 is TGTGCCAGTAGCCCACAGGGGTTGTATGGCTACACCTTC.

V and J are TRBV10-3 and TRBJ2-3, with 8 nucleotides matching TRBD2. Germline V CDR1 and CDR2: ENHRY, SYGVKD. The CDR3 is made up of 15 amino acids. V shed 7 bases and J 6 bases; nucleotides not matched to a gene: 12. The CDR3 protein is CAIKGAGVGFDTQYF. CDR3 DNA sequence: TGTGCCATCAAAGGAGCGGGAGTGGGATTCGATACGCAGTATTTT.

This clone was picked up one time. CDR3 region: CASSEEAGGGYEQYF. DNA of the CDR3: TGTGCCAGCAGTGAAGAGGCGGGAGGGGGGTACGAGCAGTACTTC. The chain is built from TRBV6-4 and TRBJ2-7; 9 bases match TRBD2. Germline V gene lookup returns CDR1 MRHNA and CDR2 SNTAGT. This CDR3 is built from 15 residues. V gave up 3 bases and J gave up 4 bases; unmatched junction bases: 7.

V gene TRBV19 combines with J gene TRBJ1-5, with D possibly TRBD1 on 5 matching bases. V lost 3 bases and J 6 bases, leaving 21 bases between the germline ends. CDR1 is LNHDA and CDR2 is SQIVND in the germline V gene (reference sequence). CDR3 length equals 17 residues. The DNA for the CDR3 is TGTGCCAGTAGTATGACCGAGGGACGGCCCAAGGGTCAGCCCCAGCATTTT. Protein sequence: CASSMTEGRPKGQPQHF.

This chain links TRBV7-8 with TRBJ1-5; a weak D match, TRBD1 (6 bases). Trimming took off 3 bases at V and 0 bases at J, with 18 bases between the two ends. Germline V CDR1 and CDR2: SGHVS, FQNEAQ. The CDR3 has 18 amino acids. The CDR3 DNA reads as TGTGCCAGCAGCTTGGGGGCGACAGGCAGACATAGCAATCAGCCCCAGCATTTT. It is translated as CASSLGATGRHSNQPQHF.

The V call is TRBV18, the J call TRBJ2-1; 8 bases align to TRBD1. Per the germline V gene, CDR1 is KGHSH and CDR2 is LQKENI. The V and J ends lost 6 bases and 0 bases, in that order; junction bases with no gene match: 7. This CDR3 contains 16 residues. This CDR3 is CASSVGTGSSYNEQFF. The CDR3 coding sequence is TGTGCCAGCTCCGTCGGGACAGGCAGCTCCTACAATGAGCAGTTCTTC.

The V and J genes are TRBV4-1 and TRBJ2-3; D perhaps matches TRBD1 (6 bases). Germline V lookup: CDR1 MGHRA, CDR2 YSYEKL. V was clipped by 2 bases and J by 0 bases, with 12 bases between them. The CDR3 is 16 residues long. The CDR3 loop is CASSQPDSTSTDTQYF. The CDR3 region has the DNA TGCGCCAGCAGCCAACCGGACAGTACTAGCACAGATACGCAGTATTTT.

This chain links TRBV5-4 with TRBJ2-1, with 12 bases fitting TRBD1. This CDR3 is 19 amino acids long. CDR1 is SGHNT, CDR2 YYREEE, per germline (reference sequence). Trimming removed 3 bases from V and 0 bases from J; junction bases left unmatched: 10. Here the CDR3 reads CASSSGTGGGFGSYNEQFF. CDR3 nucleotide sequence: TGTGCCAGCAGCTCCGGGACAGGGGGCGGGTTCGGCTCCTACAATGAGCAGTTCTTC.

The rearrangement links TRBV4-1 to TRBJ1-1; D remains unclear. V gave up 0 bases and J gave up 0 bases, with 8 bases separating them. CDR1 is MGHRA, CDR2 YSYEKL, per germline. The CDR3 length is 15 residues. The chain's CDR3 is CASSQEKTMNTEAFF. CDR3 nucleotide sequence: TGCGCCAGCAGCCAAGAAAAGACCATGAACACTGAAGCTTTCTTT.

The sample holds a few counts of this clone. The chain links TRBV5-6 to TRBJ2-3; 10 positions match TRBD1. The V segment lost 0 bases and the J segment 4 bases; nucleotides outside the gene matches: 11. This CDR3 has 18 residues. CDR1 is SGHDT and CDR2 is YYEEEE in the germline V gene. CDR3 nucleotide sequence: TGTGCCAGCAGCTTGGGGGGATGGTATGGGACAGGGGCAGATACGCAGTATTTT. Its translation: CASSLGGWYGTGADTQYF.

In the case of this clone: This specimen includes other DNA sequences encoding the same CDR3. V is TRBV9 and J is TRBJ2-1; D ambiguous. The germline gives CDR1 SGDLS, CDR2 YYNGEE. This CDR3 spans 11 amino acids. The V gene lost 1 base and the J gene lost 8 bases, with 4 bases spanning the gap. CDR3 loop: CASSVNDEQFF. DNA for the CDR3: TGTGCCAGCAGCGTAAATGATGAGCAGTTCTTC.

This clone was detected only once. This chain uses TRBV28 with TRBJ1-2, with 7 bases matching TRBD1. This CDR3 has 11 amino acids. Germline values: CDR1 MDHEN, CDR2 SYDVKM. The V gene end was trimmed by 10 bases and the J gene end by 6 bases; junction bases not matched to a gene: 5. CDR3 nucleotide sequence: TGTGCCATCTCGACAGGGAATGGCTACACCTTC. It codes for CAISTGNGYTF.

CDR3 DNA: TGTGCCGGCCCGTCAGCGGGAGAGATACCAGCAGCCTACGAGCAGTACTTC. Translation gives CAGPSAGEIPAAYEQYF. This sequence joins TRBV27 and TRBJ2-7; the match to TRBD2 covers 8 bases. From germline, CDR1 is MNHEY and CDR2 SMNVEV (reference sequence). The J segment lost 2 bases and the V segment lost 11 bases, leaving 20 bases of the junction unmatched. This CDR3 has 17 residues.

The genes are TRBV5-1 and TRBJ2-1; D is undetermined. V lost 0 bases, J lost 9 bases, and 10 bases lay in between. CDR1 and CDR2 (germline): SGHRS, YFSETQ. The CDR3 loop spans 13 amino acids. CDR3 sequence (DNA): TGCGCCAGCAGCTTGGAGAGTGTCGGTGAGCAGTTCTTC. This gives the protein CASSLESVGEQFF.

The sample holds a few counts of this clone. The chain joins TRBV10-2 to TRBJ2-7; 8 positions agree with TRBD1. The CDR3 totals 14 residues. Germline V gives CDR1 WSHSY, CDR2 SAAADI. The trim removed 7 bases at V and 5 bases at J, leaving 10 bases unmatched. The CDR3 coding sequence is TGCGCCAGCAAACTCCGACAGGGGCAGGACGAGCAGTACTTC. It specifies CASKLRQGQDEQYF.

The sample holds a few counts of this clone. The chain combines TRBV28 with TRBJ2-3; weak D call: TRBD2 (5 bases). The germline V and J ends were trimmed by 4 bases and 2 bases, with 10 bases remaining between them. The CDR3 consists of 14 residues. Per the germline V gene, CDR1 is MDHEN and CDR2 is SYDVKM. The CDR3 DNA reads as TGTGCCAGCAGTTCCGAGGGAGCCACAGATACGCAGTATTTT. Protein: CASSSEGATDTQYF.

In nucleotides, the CDR3 is TGTGCTAGTGGTTTGGGAATAGCGGGAGGGCCCCAAGAGACCCAGTACTTC. Protein: CASGLGIAGGPQETQYF. This chain links TRBV12-5 with TRBJ2-5, with TRBD2 matching over 11 bases. With V trimmed by 1 base and J by 1 base, 5 bases remained unmatched. Looked up from germline, CDR1 is LGHNT and CDR2 is FRNRAP. The CDR3 is 17 amino acids.

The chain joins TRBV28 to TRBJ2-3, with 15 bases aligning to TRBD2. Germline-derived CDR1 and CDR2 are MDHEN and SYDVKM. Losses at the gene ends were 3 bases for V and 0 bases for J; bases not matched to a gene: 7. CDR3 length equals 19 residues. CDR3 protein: CASSFSGLAGGLSTDTQYF. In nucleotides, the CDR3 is TGTGCCAGCAGTTTCTCGGGACTAGCGGGAGGCCTTAGCACAGATACGCAGTATTTT.

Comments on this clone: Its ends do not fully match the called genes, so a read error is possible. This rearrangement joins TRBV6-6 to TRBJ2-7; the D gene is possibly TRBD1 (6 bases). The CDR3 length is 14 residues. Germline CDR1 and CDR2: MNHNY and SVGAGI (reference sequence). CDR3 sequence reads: CASSYSITPDSTEF. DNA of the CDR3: TGTGCCAGCAGTTACTCGATAACCCCGGACAGCACCGAGTTC.

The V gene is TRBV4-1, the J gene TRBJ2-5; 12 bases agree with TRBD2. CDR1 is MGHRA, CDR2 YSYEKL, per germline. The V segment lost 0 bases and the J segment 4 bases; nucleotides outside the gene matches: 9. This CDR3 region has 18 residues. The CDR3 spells CASSQDRTSGKKGETQYF. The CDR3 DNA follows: TGCGCCAGCAGCCAAGATAGGACTAGCGGGAAAAAGGGAGAGACCCAGTACTTC.

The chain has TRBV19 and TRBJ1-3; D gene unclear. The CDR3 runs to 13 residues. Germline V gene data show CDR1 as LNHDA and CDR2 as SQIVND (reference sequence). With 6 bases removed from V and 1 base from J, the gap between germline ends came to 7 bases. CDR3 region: CASRVGSGNTIYF. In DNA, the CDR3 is TGTGCCAGTAGGGTCGGGTCTGGAAACACCATATATTTT.